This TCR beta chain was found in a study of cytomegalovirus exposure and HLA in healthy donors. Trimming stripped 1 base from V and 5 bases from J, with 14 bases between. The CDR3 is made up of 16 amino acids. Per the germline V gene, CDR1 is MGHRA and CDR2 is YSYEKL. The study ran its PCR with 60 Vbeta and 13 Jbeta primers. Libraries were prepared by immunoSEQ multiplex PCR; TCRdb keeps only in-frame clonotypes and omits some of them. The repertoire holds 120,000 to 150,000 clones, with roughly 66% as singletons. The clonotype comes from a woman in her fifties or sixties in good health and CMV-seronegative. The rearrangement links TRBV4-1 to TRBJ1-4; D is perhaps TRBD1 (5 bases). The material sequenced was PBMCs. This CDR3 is CASSQGAGRRNEKLFF. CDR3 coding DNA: TGCGCCAGCAGCCAAGGGGCAGGGCGACGGAATGAAAAACTGTTTTTT.